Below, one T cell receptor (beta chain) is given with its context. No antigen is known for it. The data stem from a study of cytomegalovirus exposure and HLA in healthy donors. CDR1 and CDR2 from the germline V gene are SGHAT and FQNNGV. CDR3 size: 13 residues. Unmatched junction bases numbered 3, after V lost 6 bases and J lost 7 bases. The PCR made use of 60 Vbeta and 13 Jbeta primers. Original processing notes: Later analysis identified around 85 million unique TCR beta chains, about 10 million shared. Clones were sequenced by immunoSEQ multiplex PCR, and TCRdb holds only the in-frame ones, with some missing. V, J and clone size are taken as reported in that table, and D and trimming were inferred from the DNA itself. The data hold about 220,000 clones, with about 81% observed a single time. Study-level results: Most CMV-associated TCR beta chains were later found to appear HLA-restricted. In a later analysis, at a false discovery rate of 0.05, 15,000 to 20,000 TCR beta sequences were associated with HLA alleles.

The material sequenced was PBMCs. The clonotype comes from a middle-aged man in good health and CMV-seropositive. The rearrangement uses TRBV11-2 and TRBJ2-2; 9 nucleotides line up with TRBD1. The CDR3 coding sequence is TGTGCCAGCAGATCGACAGGGGGCGGGGAGCTGTTTTTT. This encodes CASRSTGGGELFF. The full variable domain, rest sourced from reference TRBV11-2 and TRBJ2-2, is EAGVAQSPRYKIIEKRQSVAFWCNPISGHATLYWYQQILGQGPKLLIQFQNNGVVDDSQLPKDRFSAERLKGVDSTLKIQPAKLEDSAVYLCASRSTGGGELFFGEGSRLTVL.